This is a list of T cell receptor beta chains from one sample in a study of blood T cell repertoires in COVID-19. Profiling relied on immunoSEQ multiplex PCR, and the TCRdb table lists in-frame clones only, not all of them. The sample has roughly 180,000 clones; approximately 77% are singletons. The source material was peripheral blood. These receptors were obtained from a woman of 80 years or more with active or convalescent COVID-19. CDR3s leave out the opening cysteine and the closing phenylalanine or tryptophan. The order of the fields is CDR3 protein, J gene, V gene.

ASSLGLVGTTDGNQPQH TRBJ1-5 TRBV7-8
ASTADGANEQF TRBJ2-1 TRBV2
ASHQNYGYT TRBJ1-2 TRBV19
ASIPSPRDRVSGYT TRBJ1-2 TRBV28
ASSLRGGNYGYT TRBJ1-2 TRBV7-3
ATSRQRGSYNEQF TRBJ2-1 TRBV15
ASNGGLPNEQF TRBJ2-1 TRBV19
ASSEGLANEQF TRBJ2-1 TRBV2
ASSPSFTAGNTIY TRBJ1-3 TRBV6-5
ASSRQLMNTEAF TRBJ1-1 TRBV2
ASSYRQGKDEQY TRBJ2-7 TRBV4-1
ASSSGTSGRGTDTQY TRBJ2-3 TRBV11-3
ASSTYGQGAITGELF TRBJ2-2 TRBV5-1
ASSEGQRVNSPLH TRBJ1-6 TRBV19
ASSPGPGGEDEKLF TRBJ1-4 TRBV18
ASSSGFRAEAF TRBJ1-1 TRBV5-8
ASSLVAGSTEAF TRBJ1-1 TRBV11-2
ASSLGDRGSTGNTIY TRBJ1-3 TRBV5-8
ASSYSRGRNSPLH TRBJ1-6 TRBV6-5
ASSLATGGTEAF TRBJ1-1 TRBV7-2
ASRRPRGAFEQY TRBJ2-7 TRBV9
ASSYEGGAAYNEQF TRBJ2-1 TRBV6-2/TRBV6-3